This T cell receptor (beta chain) stems from a study of early T cells in non-severe SARS-CoV-2 infection (dated by TCRdb to the early 2020s). About the full investigation: Bulk RNA from unsorted whole blood was used for TCR sequencing, so alpha and beta chains could not be paired. Results the study describes overall, beyond this receptor: VDJdb matching was skewed toward anti-spike CD8 responses and likely underestimated virus-specific expansions by missing private and CD4 specificities.

The study was a case-control design nested within a healthcare worker cohort in London, UK, with weekly nasopharyngeal swab PCR tests and blood sampling. Healthcare workers were recruited between 23 and 31 March 2020, during the week of the UK lockdown, and were followed weekly for up to roughly 15 weeks. The library was generated by 5' RACE. For sequencing, a NextSeq 500 was employed. To correct for sequencing error and PCR bias, the TCR library protocol tagged individual cDNA molecules with unique molecular identifiers. Both TCR alpha and beta chains were sequenced, and tight co-correlation was observed between alpha and beta sequence abundances in each sample. Processing in the source paper ran as follows. Decombinator V4 was used to annotate the V gene, J gene and CDR3 of the TCR sequences. TCRs were defined as expanded if a significant change between any two time points was detected under a Poisson model with p below 0.0001. TCR abundances were normalised to the total number of TCRs sequenced in each sample and reported as counts per million. TRAV1-2 paired with TRAJ12, TRAJ20 or TRAJ33 defined MAIT TCRs, while TRAV10 paired with TRAJ18 defined iNKT TCRs. VDJdb, accessed 1 November 2021, was searched for CMV, EBV and SARS-CoV-2 annotated TCRs, excluding TCRs annotated for multiple antigens. Using fastp at Q25 and MiXCR, TCRdb reprocessed the public reads and kept productive beta chains. CDR3 protein sequences are deduplicated, and each keeps its most common genes and DNA. The V and J calls reflect TCRdb's pipeline rather than the authors' work. The sample records tens of thousands of distinct CDR3 sequences, roughly an eighth of which are singletons. Together, the top ten hold approximately 1.6% of the sample.

V has 0 bases trimmed and J has 4 bases trimmed; junction bases matching no gene number 6. As encoded in the germline V gene (reference sequence), CDR1 is LGHDT while CDR2 is YNNKEL. The CDR3 contains 16 residues, cysteine and phenylalanine counted. Only the CDR3 portion is preserved as DNA: 48 bases, with reading frame beginning at the first base. On this clonotype: This receptor's antigen is unknown. No much larger clone exists at a distance of one base, and base qualities are not known.

This receptor was identified in an adult who was a healthcare worker with PCR-confirmed SARS-CoV-2 infection or an uninfected control (not recorded which). The sequenced sample consisted of whole blood. This sequence uses TRBV3-1 and TRBJ2-5; 9 bases in the middle match TRBD2. The nucleotides read TGTGCCAGCAGCCAAGAAGGCGGGGGGGCCGGAGAGACCCAGTACTTC. The resulting protein is CASSQEGGGAGETQYF.